The sequence of this T cell receptor (beta chain) was determined in a study of human T cells and chemical hapten exposure. CDR1 and CDR2 from the germline V gene are GTSNPN and SVGIG (reference sequence). The CDR3 sequence is 15 residues long. V lost 5 bases, J lost 8 bases, and 24 bases lay in between. Time point in this sample: pre-sensitization, week 0. Indicated treatment: therapeutic diphenylcyclopropenone sensitization with weekly scalp DPC. Unfractionated whole blood served as the source for total RNA extraction. MiXCR was run by TCRdb on the RACE reads, yielding one entry per CDR3 protein. The sample carries under 100,000 distinct CDR3 sequences, about 9% recorded once.

Material: whole blood, obtained in connection with sensitization to the hapten diphenylcyclopropenone (DPC). This chain links TRBV30 with TRBJ1-2; tentatively, D is TRBD1 (6 bases). The origin of this receptor is a man in his forties or fifties with alopecia areata. Some clones in this sample may be carry-over from other donors' samples. The CDR3 reads CAWGTLQGLTGGYTF. DNA of the CDR3: TGTGCCTGGGGGACATTACAGGGACTCACAGGGGGCTACACCTTC.